Each of the 16 T cell receptor beta chains below was sequenced from the same sample in a study of beta chain features in type 1 diabetes. Overall study results and limits: There was a moderate but significant shortening of TCRB CDR3s in all four CD4+ subsets of Type 1 diabetes patients.

No antigens are known for them. As every portion of the isolated RNA was reverse transcribed, the sequencing read expressed TCRB transcripts. Generated by immunoSEQ multiplex PCR, the TCRdb table keeps only in-frame clones and is missing some. The sample includes approximately 120,000 clones, roughly 17% of them seen just once. Sequences were obtained from central memory CD4+ T cells from blood. Receptors originate from a man between 18 and 35 years old with type 1 diabetes.

This clone was found a few times. This chain connects TRBV9 to TRBJ2-3; no firm D call. Germline assignment: CDR1 SGDLS and CDR2 YYNGEE. The CDR3 extends over 13 amino acids. V dropped 3 bases and J dropped 4 bases, with 9 bases sitting between them. CDR3 amino acids: CASSAQVADTQYF. The CDR3 DNA sequence: TGTGCCAGCAGCGCGCAGGTGGCAGATACGCAGTATTTT.

This sequence joins TRBV5-1 and TRBJ2-1; 7 bases fit TRBD2. This CDR3 region has 16 residues. Germline-derived CDR1 and CDR2 are SGHRS and YFSETQ. V lost 1 base to trimming and J lost 5 bases; unmatched junction nucleotides: 9. The CDR3 DNA reads as TGCGCCAGCAGCTTGAACACGGGAGGAAGCCACAATGAGCAGTTCTTC. Translating it yields CASSLNTGGSHNEQFF.

The chain joins TRBV9 to TRBJ1-6; TRBD1 agrees at 8 bases. The length of the CDR3 is 16 residues. With V trimmed by 4 bases and J by 3 bases, 6 bases remained unmatched. The germline V gene encodes CDR1 SGDLS and CDR2 YYNGEE. CDR3 residues: CASSSDGQGYNSPLHF. In DNA form, the CDR3 reads TGTGCCAGCAGCTCCGACGGACAGGGCTATAATTCACCCCTCCACTTT.

In nucleotides, the CDR3 is TGTGCCAGCTCTCCCCGGACCTCAACTAACTATGGCTACACCTTC. Protein: CASSPRTSTNYGYTF. The chain has TRBV18 and TRBJ1-2; no clear D gene. The CDR3 is made up of 15 amino acids. V was pared by 6 bases and J by 0 bases, with 14 bases between. CDR1 and CDR2 (germline): KGHSH, LQKENI. The variable domain in full, with the rest retrieved from reference TRBV18 and TRBJ1-2, is NAGVMQNPRHLVRRRGQEARLRCSPMKGHSHVYWYRQLPEEGLKFMVYLQKENIIDESGMPKERFSAEFPKEGPSILRIQQVVRGDSAAYFCASSPRTSTNYGYTFGSGTRLTVV.

In this sample, this clone turned up a few times. The chain links TRBV29-1 to TRBJ2-2; maybe TRBD1 (5 bases). The CDR3 covers 13 residues. CDR1 SQVTM and CDR2 ANQGSEA come from the germline V gene. Trimming removed 6 bases from V and 4 bases from J, with 12 bases in between. CDR3 loop: CSVVRVTTGELFF. As DNA, the CDR3 is TGCAGCGTGGTCAGGGTGACCACCGGGGAGCTGTTTTTT.

This chain uses TRBV20-1 with TRBJ2-7, with 7 bases that match TRBD2. Germline CDR1 and CDR2: DFQATT and SNEGSKA (reference sequence). This CDR3 is 10 amino acids long. In nucleotides, the CDR3 is TGCCAAACGGGAGGTGGCGAGCAGTACTTC. Translation: CQTGGGEQYF.

This clone was seen more than once but under ten times. The chain carries TRBV10-3 and TRBJ2-2; D unresolved. Trimming pared 2 bases from V and 8 bases from J, leaving 9 bases between. CDR3 length: 13 amino acids. The germline V gene encodes CDR1 ENHRY and CDR2 SYGVKD. CDR3 in amino acids: CAISEALDGELFF. CDR3 DNA sequence: TGTGCCATCAGTGAGGCCCTAGATGGGGAGCTGTTTTTT.

The gene calls are TRBV5-1 and TRBJ2-2, with 11 nucleotides matching TRBD2. The V gene end was trimmed by 6 bases and the J gene end by 1 base; junction bases not matched to a gene: 11. The CDR3 has 18 residues. Germline CDR1 and CDR2: SGHRS and YFSETQ. CDR3 in amino acids: CASTSGILAGVNTGELFF. The CDR3 DNA sequence: TGCGCCAGCACTTCGGGAATACTAGCGGGGGTGAACACCGGGGAGCTGTTTTTT.

This clone showed up many times. Other DNA sequences in this sample translate to the same CDR3. This chain joins TRBV7-9 and TRBJ2-1; D is undetermined. The germline V gene encodes CDR1 SEHNR and CDR2 FQNEAQ (reference sequence). The V gene lost 1 base and the J gene lost 4 bases, with 2 bases spanning the gap. The CDR3 totals 12 residues. The CDR3 here is CASSLVYNEQFF. In nucleotides, the CDR3 is TGTGCCAGCAGCTTAGTATACAATGAGCAGTTCTTC. Variable domain in full (rest from reference TRBV7-9 and TRBJ2-1): DTGVSQNPRHKITKRGQNVTFRCDPISEHNRLYWYRQTLGQGPEFLTYFQNEAQLEKSRLLSDRFSAERPKGSFSTLEIQRTEQGDSAMYLCASSLVYNEQFFGPGTRLTVL.

This clone occurred many times. The chain links TRBV11-2 to TRBJ2-3; 11 nucleotides agree with TRBD2. J gave up 2 bases and V 5 bases, and 12 bases lay outside the gene matches. Per germline, CDR1 SGHAT and CDR2 FQNNGV. The CDR3 length is 18 residues. CDR3 sequence reads: CASSPGTSGPPITDTQYF. The CDR3 DNA reads as TGTGCCAGCAGCCCCGGGACTAGCGGACCGCCCATCACAGATACGCAGTATTTT.

The V gene is TRBV9, the J gene TRBJ2-7; 7 nucleotides match TRBD1. The CDR3 consists of 14 residues. The germline V gene has CDR1 SGDLS and CDR2 YYNGEE. With V trimmed by 0 bases and J by 2 bases, 2 bases remained unmatched. The chain's CDR3 is CASSVAGGPYEQYF. The CDR3 DNA reads TGTGCCAGCAGCGTAGCAGGGGGTCCCTACGAGCAGTACTTC.

This rearrangement joins TRBV30 to TRBJ2-1; the D gene is possibly TRBD2 (6 bases). The germline V gene has CDR1 GTSNPN and CDR2 SVGIG (reference sequence). V lost 0 bases to trimming and J lost 6 bases, with 18 bases between them. This CDR3 is built from 16 residues. CDR3 region: CAWSVRTAGFVNEQFF. CDR3 in DNA: TGTGCCTGGAGTGTTAGAACGGCGGGATTTGTCAATGAGCAGTTCTTC.

Note on this clone: One junction end does not reproduce the germline sequence, and a read error may be involved. The chain uses TRBV20-1 and TRBJ2-3; D remains ambiguous. Germline V gives CDR1 DFQATT, CDR2 SNEGSKA (reference sequence). The CDR3 consists of 11 residues. CDR3 residues: CSAGDTDTQYF. CDR3 coding DNA: TGCAGTGCTGGAGACACAGATACGCAGTATTTT.

This clone was seen a few times. The rearrangement uses TRBV5-5 and TRBJ2-7; 8 bases align to TRBD1. V lost 3 bases, J lost 8 bases, and 4 bases stayed unmatched. Germline values: CDR1 SGHKS, CDR2 YYEKEE (reference sequence). The CDR3 spans 12 residues. Here the CDR3 reads CASSSTGDKQYF. For the CDR3, the DNA is TGTGCCAGCAGCTCGACAGGGGACAAGCAGTACTTC. Looking up the rest from reference TRBV5-5 and TRBJ2-7 gives the full variable domain: DAGVTQSPTHLIKTRGQQVTLRCSPISGHKSVSWYQQVLGQGPQFIFQYYEKEERGRGNFPDRFSARQFPNYSSELNVNALLLGDSALYLCASSSTGDKQYFGPGTRLTVT.

This clone turned up a few times. This chain joins TRBV29-1 and TRBJ2-5; 8 bases fit TRBD1. The germline V gene has CDR1 SQVTM and CDR2 ANQGSEA. This CDR3 has 13 amino acids. The J segment lost 2 bases and the V segment lost 3 bases, leaving 2 bases of the junction unmatched. The chain's CDR3 is CSVDRGRQETQYF. Written as DNA, the CDR3 is TGCAGCGTTGACAGGGGGCGACAAGAGACCCAGTACTTC.

The chain uses TRBV23-1 and TRBJ2-7; 8 nucleotides match TRBD2. TRBV23-1 is reported as an ORF; its role is uncertain. J was trimmed by 1 base and V by 0 bases; bases with no gene match: 8. This CDR3 is 17 amino acids long. The CDR3 bases are TGCGCCAGCAGTCAATCCCAGAGGACTAGCAGGTCCTACGAGCAGTACTTC. Translation: CASSQSQRTSRSYEQYF.